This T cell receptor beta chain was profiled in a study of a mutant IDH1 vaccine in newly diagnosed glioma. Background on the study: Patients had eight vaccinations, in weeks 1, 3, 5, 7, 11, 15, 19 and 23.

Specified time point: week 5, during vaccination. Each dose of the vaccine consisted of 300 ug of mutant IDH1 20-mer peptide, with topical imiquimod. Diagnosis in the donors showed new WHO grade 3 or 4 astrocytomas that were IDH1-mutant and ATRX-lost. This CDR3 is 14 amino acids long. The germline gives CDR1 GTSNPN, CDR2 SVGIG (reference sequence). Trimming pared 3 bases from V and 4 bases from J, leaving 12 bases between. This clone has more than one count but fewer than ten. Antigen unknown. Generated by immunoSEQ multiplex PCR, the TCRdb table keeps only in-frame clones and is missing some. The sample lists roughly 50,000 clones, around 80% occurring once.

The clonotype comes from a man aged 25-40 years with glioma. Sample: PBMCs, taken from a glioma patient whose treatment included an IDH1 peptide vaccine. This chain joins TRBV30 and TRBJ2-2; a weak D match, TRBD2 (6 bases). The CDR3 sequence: CAWRSMGGTGELFF. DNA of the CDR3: TGTGCCTGGAGGAGTATGGGGGGCACCGGGGAGCTGTTTTTT.